This T cell receptor beta chain derives from a study of T cells in Graves' hyperthyroidism and ophthalmopathy. Study-level findings and limits: Most thyroid clonotypes with frequency above 0.001 were detected in blood. Ophthalmopathy was separated from stable hyperthyroidism by a 13 V-J model. Model predictions of ophthalmopathy came a median around 6.5 months before onset.

The CDR3 sequence is 13 residues long. Germline V gives CDR1 SGHTA, CDR2 FQGNSA. V lost 4 bases to trimming and J lost 5 bases, with 11 bases between them. RNA transcripts were the template for amplifying TCR beta CDR3 regions. HTBI primers were the set used in a first-round RT-PCR of the TCR CDR3. TCRdb re-called the multiplex PCR reads with MiXCR, one entry per CDR3 protein. Of about 620,000 distinct CDR3 sequences listed, roughly 17% are singletons. There are many counts of this clonotype. Its antigen is currently unknown. Clinical symptoms, serum thyroxine and TRAb, thyroid ultrasound and orbital computed tomography together formed the diagnostic basis.

The source is a woman aged 30 to 39 with Graves' hyperthyroidism. The sample comprised blood. This sequence joins TRBV7-2 and TRBJ1-1; the D is unclear. The chain's CDR3 is CASSSWTGTEAFF. In DNA form, the CDR3 reads TGTGCCAGCAGCTCCTGGACTGGAACTGAAGCTTTCTTT.